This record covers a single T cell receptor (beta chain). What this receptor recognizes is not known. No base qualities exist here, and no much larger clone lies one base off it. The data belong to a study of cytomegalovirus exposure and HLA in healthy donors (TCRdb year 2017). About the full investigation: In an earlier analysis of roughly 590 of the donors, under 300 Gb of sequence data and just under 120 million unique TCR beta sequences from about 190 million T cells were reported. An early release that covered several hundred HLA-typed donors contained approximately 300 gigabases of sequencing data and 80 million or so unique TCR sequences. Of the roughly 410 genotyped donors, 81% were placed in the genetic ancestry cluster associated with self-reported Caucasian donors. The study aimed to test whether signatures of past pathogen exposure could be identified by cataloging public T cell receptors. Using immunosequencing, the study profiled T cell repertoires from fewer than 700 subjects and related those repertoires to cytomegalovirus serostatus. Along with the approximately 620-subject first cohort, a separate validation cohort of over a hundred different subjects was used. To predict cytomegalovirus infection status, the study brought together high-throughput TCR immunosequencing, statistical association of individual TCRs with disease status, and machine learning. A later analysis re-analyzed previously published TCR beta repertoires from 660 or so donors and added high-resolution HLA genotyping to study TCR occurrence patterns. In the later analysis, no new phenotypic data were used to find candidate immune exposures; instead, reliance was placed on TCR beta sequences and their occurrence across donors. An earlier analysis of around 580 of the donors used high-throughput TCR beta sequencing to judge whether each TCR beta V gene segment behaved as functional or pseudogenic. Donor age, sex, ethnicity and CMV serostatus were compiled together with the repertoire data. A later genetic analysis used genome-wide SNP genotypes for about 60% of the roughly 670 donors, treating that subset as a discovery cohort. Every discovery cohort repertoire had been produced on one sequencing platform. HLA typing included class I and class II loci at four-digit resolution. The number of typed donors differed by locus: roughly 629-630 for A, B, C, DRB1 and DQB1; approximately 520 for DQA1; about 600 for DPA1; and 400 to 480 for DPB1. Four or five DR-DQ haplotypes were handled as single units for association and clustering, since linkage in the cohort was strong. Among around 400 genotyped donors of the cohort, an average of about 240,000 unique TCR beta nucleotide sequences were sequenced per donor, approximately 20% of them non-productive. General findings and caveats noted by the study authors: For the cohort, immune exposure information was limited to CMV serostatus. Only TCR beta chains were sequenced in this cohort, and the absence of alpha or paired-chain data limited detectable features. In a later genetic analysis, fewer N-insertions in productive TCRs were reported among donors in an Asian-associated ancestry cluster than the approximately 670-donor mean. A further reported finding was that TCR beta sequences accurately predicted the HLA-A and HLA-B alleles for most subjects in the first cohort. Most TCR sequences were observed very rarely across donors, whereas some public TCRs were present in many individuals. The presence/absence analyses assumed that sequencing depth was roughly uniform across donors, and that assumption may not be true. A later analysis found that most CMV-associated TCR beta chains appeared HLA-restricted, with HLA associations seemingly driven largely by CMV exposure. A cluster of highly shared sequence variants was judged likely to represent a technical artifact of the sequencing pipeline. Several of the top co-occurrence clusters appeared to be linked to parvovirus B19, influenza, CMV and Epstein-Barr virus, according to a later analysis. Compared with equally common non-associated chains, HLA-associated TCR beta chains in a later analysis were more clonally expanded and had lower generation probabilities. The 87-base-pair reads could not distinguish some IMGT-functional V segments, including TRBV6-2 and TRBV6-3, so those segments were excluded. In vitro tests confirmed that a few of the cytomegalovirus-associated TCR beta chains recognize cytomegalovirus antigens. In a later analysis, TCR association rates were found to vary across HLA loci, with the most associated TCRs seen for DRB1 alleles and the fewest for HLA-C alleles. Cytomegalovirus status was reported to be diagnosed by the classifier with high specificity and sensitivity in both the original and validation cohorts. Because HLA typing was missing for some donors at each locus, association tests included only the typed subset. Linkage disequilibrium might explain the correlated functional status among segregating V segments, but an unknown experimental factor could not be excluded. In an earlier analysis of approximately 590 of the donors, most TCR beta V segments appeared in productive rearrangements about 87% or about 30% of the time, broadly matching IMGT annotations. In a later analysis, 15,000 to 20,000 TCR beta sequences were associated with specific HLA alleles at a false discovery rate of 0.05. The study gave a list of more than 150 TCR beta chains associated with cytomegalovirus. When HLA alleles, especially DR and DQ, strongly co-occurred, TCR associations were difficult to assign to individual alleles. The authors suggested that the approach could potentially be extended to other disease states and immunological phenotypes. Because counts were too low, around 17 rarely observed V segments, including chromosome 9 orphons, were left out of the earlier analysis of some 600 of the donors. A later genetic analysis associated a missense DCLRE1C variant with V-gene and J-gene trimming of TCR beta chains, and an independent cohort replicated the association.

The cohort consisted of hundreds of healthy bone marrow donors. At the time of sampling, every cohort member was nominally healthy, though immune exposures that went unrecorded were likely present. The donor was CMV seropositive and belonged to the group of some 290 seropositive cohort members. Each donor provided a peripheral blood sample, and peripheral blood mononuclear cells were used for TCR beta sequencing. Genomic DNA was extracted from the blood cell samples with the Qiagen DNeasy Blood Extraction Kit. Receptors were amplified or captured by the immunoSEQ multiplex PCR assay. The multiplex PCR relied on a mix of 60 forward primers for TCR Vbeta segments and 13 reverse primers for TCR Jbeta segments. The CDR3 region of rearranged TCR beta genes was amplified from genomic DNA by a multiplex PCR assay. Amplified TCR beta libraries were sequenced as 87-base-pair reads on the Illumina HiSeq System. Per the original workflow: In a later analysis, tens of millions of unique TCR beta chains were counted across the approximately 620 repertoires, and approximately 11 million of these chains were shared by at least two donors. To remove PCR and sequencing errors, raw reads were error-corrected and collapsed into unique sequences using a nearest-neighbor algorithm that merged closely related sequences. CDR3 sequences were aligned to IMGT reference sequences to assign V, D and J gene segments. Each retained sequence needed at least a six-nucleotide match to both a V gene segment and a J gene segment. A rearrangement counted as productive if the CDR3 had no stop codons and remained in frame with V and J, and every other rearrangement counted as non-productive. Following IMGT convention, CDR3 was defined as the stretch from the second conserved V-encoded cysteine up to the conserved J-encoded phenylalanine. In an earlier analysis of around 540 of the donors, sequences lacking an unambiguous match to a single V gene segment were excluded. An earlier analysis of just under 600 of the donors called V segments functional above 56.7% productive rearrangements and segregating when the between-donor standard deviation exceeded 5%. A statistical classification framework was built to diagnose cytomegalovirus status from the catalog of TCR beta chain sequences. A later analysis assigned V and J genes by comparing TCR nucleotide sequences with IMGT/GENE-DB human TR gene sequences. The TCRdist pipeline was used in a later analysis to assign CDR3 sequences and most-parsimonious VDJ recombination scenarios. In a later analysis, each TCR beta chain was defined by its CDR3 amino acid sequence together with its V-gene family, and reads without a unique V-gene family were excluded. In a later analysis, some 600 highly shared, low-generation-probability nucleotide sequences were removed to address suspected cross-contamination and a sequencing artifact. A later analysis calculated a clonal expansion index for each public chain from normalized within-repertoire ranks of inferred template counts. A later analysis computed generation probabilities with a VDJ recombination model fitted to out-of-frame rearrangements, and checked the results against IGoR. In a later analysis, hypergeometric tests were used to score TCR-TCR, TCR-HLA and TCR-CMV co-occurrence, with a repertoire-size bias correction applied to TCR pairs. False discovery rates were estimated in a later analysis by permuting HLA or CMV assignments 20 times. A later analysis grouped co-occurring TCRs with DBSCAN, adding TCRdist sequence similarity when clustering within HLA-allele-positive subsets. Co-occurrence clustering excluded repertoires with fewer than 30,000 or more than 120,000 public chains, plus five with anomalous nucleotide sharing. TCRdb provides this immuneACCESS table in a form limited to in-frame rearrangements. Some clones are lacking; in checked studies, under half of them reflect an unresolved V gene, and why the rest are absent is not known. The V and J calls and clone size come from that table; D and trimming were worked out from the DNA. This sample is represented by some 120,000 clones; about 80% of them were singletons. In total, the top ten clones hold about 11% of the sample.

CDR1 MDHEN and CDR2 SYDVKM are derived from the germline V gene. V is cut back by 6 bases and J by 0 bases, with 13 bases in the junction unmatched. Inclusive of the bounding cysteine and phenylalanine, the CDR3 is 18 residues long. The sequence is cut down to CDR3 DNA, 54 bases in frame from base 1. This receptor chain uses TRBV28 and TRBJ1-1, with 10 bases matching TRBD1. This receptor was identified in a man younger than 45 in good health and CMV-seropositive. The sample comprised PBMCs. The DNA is TGTGCCAGCAGCCAAAGGCCGGGGACAGGGGATATGAACACTGAAGCTTTCTTT. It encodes CASSQRPGTGDMNTEAFF.